This TCR beta chain came from a study of blood T cells in healthy people across ages. Overall study context: Template switching picked up about one barcoded beta molecule for each two T cells.

This CDR3 is built from 12 residues. V was clipped by 10 bases and J by 3 bases; unmatched bases: 3. From germline, CDR1 is LGHDT and CDR2 YNNKEL (reference sequence). As for this clonotype: The antigen remains undetermined.

It was with a sample-barcoded 5' primer and a J-beta primer mix that a second PCR of about 7 to 12 cycles was run. In TCRdb, the 5' RACE reads were re-called with MiXCR into one record per CDR3 protein. Of 1,500,000 or so distinct CDR3 sequences listed, 40% to 45% are singletons. Study results and limitations: TCR beta diversity was tightly associated with the proportion of naive T cells. Among T cells, TCR beta diversity per million cells dropped roughly linearly as age rose.

Sequenced input: blood. The receptor comes from a woman in her late teens or twenties in good health. The V and J genes are TRBV3-1 and TRBJ1-2, with 9 nucleotides matching TRBD1. Written as DNA, the CDR3 is TGTGCCATTTGGGACAGGGACTATGGCTACACCTTC. Its protein product is CAIWDRDYGYTF.